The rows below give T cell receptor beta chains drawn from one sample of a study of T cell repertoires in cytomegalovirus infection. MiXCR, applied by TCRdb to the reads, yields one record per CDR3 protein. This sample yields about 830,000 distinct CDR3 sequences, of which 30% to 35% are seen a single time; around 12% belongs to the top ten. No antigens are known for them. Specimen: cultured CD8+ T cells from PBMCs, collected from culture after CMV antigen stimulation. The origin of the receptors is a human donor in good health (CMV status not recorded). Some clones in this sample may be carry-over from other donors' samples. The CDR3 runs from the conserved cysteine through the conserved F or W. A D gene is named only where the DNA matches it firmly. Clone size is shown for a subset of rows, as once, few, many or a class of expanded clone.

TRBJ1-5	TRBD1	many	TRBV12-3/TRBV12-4	TGTGCCACCGGCGGACAGGGCCGGCAGCCCCAGCATTTT	CATGGQGRQPQHF
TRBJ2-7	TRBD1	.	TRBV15	TGTGCCACCAGCTTCGACAGGGGGGACTACGAGCAGTACTTC	CATSFDRGDYEQYF
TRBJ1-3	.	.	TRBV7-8	TGTGCCGGAGAAGAATCGGCTGGAAACACCATATATTTT	CAGEESAGNTIYF
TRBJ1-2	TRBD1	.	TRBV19	TGTGCCAGTATTGAGGACAGGGGGTCTCTCGTCTATGGCTACACCTTC	CASIEDRGSLVYGYTF
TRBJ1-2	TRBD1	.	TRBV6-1	TGTGCCAGCTTAGGACAGGGGGCGGATGGCTACACCTTC	CASLGQGADGYTF
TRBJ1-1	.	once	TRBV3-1	TGTGCCAGCAGCCAAGTAGCGAGCACTGAAGCTTTCTTT	CASSQVASTEAFF
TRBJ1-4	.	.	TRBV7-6	TGTGCCAGCAGCCTGTCGGCAGGGGACCATGAAAAACTGTTTTTT	CASSLSAGDHEKLFF
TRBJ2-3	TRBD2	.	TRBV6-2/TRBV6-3	TGTGCCAGCAGTTACCCTCCTAGCGGGGGACCTAGCACAGATACGCAGTATTTT	CASSYPPSGGPSTDTQYF
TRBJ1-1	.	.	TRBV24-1	TGTGCCACCAGTGGAGACACTGAAGCTTTCTTT	CATSGDTEAFF
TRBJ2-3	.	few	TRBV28	TGTGCCAGCAGAAAAGGGGTAGATACGCAGTATTTT	CASRKGVDTQYF
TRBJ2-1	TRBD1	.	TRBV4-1	TGCGCCAGCAGCCAATTAGACTCGGGACAGGGGAACAATGAGCAGTTCTTC	CASSQLDSGQGNNEQFF
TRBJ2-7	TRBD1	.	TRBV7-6	TGTGCCAGCAGCCCAACGGACAGGTGCCACGAGCAGTACTTC	CASSPTDRCHEQYF
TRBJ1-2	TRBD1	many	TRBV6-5	TGTGCCAGCAGTTACGACAGGGAACGTGGCTACACCTTC	CASSYDRERGYTF
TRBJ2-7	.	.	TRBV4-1	TGCGCCAGCAGCCAATCCCGAGACGCCCCCTACGAGCAGTACTTC	CASSQSRDAPYEQYF
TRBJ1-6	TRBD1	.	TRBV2	TGTGCCAGCAGTGAAGCGACAGGGGATTCACCCCTCCACTTT	CASSEATGDSPLHF